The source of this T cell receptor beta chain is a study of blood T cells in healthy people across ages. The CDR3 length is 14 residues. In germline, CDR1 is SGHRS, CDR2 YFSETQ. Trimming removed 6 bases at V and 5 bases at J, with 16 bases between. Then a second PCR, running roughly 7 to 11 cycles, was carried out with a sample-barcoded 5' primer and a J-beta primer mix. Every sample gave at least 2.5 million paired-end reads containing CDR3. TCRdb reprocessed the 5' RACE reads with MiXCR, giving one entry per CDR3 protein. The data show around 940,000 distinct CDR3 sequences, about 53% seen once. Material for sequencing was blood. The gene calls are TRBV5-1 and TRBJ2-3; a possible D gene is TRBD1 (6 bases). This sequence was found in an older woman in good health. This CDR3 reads CASNRTGSEDTQYF. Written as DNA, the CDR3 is TGCGCCAGCAACAGAACAGGGTCGGAAGATACGCAGTATTTT. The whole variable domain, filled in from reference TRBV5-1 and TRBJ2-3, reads KAGVTQTPRYLIKTRGQQVTLSCSPISGHRSVSWYQQTPGQGLQFLFEYFSETQRNKGNFPGRFSGRQFSNSRSEMNVSTLELGDSALYLCASNRTGSEDTQYFGPGTRLTVL.